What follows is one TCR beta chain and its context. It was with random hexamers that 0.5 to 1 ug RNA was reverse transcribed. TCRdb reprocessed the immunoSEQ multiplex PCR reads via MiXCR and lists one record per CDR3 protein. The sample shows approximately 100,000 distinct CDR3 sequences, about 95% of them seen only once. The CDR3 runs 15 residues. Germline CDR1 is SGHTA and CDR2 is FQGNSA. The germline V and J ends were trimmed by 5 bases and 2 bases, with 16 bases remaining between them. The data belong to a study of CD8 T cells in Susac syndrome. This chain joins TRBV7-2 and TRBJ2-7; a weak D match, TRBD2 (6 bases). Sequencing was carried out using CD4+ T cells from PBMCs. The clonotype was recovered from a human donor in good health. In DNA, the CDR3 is TGTGCCAGCAGCAAACTGGGACTGCCTGCCTACGAGCAGTACTTC. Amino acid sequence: CASSKLGLPAYEQYF. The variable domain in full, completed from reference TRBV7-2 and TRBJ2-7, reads GAGVSQSPSNKVTEKGKDVELRCDPISGHTALYWYRQSLGQGLEFLIYFQGNSAPDKSGLPSDRFSAERTGGSVSTLTIQRTQQEDSAVYLCASSKLGLPAYEQYFGPGTRLTVT.